Following are 25 T cell receptor beta chains from one sample sequenced in a study of T cell responses to AZD1222 COVID-19 vaccine. Measured with immunoSEQ multiplex PCR; TCRdb has only the in-frame clones, and not every one. The sample lists 100,000 to 150,000 clones; about nine tenths were seen once. The sample in question was peripheral blood, obtained 28 days after the second AZD1222 dose. The receptors derive from an adult who received the AZD1222 COVID-19 vaccine.

The V and J genes are TRBV27 and TRBJ2-1; 7 nucleotides line up with TRBD1. This CDR3 has 15 amino acids. Trimming removed 4 bases from V and 2 bases from J; junction bases left unmatched: 5. Germline CDR1 and CDR2: MNHEY and SMNVEV (reference sequence). As DNA, the CDR3 is TGTGCCAGCAGTTCGACAGGGTCAGCCTACAATGAGCAGTTCTTC. Protein sequence: CASSSTGSAYNEQFF.

The chain links TRBV5-1 to TRBJ2-4, with 9 bases aligning to TRBD1. With 5 bases clipped from V and 4 bases from J, the junction kept 4 bases outside the gene matches. This CDR3 is built from 14 residues. Germline V gene data show CDR1 as SGHRS and CDR2 as YFSETQ. CDR3 region: CASSPGTGKNIQYF. The CDR3 DNA follows: TGCGCCAGCAGTCCGGGGACAGGGAAAAACATTCAGTACTTC.

This clone is a singleton in its sample. This chain links TRBV27 with TRBJ1-1, with 10 bases matching TRBD1. Germline CDR1 MNHEY, CDR2 SMNVEV (reference sequence). V lost 6 bases, J lost 11 bases, and 9 bases stayed unmatched. The CDR3 consists of 13 residues. Written as DNA, the CDR3 is TGTGCCAGCAGCCGCGGGACAGGGGTTGAGGCTTTCTTT. This sequence encodes CASSRGTGVEAFF.

This clone was recorded a few times. The J gene is TRBJ1-2, the V gene TRBV6-5, with a possible D match to TRBD1 (6 bases). The CDR3 consists of 14 residues. With 6 bases removed from V and 5 bases from J, the gap between germline ends came to 16 bases. Germline V gene data show CDR1 as MNHEY and CDR2 as SVGAGI. The CDR3 is CASSRDRRSYGYTF. The DNA for the CDR3 is TGTGCCAGCAGCCGCGACAGGAGGTCTTATGGCTACACCTTC.

The V call is TRBV19, the J call TRBJ2-5, with D perhaps matching TRBD1 or TRBD2 (5 bases each). V lost 5 bases and J lost 5, with 24 bases in between. CDR3 length: 17 residues. Germline V CDR1 and CDR2: LNHDA, SQIVND (reference sequence). The CDR3 loop is CASSVSAGTADGETQYF. The CDR3 DNA reads as TGTGCCAGTAGTGTCTCAGCCGGGACCGCCGATGGGGAGACCCAGTACTTC.

The V and J genes are TRBV5-1 and TRBJ2-3; D gene unclear. V lost 0 bases, J lost 6 bases, and 14 bases lay in between. From germline, CDR1 is SGHRS and CDR2 YFSETQ. CDR3 length: 15 amino acids. The CDR3: CASSLAGQAGDTQYF. Here the CDR3 DNA reads TGCGCCAGCAGCTTGGCCGGGCAGGCTGGGGATACGCAGTATTTT.

The genes are TRBV2 and TRBJ2-7, with D possibly being TRBD1 (5 bases). This CDR3 comprises 13 residues. Looked up from germline, CDR1 is SNHLY and CDR2 is FYNNEI. With 2 bases removed from V and 3 bases from J, the gap between germline ends came to 8 bases. The CDR3 protein is CASSESDSYEQYV. The CDR3 DNA reads as TGTGCCAGCAGTGAATCTGACAGCTACGAGCAGTACGTC.

The chain links TRBV2 to TRBJ1-1; D not resolved. This CDR3 has 14 amino acids. Germline CDR1 is SNHLY and CDR2 is FYNNEI. V was cut by 3 bases and J by 3 bases, with 11 bases left in between. CDR3 nucleotides: TGTGCCAGCAGTGATTCCCGAAGGGACACTGAAGCTTTCTTT. Translation: CASSDSRRDTEAFF.

V gene TRBV9 combines with J gene TRBJ2-5, with D possibly matching TRBD1 (6 bases). V was pared by 4 bases and J by 0 bases, with 7 bases between. Germline V gene data show CDR1 as SGDLS and CDR2 as YYNGEE. The CDR3 runs to 13 residues. Here the CDR3 DNA reads TGTGCCAGCAGCACAGGGAACCAAGAGACCCAGTACTTC. This encodes CASSTGNQETQYF.

The chain's CDR3 is CASRPWGDQPQHF. In DNA form, the CDR3 reads TGTGCCAGCAGGCCTTGGGGGGATCAGCCCCAGCATTTT. The chain recombines TRBV28 with TRBJ1-5, with D possibly TRBD1 on 5 matching bases. From germline, CDR1 is MDHEN and CDR2 SYDVKM. Trimming cost V 6 bases and J 5 bases, with 11 bases left between them. This CDR3 has 13 amino acids.

The V gene is TRBV7-3, the J gene TRBJ1-1; D is uncertain. CDR1 is SGHTA and CDR2 is FQGTGA in the germline V gene. This CDR3 has 14 residues. V shed 1 base and J shed 5 bases, with 11 bases lying between them. This chain's CDR3 is CASSLSQLGTEAFF. DNA of the CDR3: TGTGCCAGCAGCTTAAGTCAACTGGGGACTGAAGCTTTCTTT.

The chain carries TRBV5-1 and TRBJ1-4; D unclear. V gave up 4 bases and J gave up 0 bases, with 10 bases separating them. The CDR3 extends over 15 amino acids. Germline V gives CDR1 SGHRS, CDR2 YFSETQ. In DNA form, the CDR3 reads TGCGCCAGCAGCCCCGGGAGCTCAACTAATGAAAAACTGTTTTTT. This gives the protein CASSPGSSTNEKLFF.

This clone was picked up a small number of times. The CDR3 is CASSTGQNSGNTIYF. CDR3 nucleotides: TGTGCCAGCAGCACCGGACAGAACTCTGGAAACACCATATATTTT. The chain links TRBV5-5 to TRBJ1-3, with D maybe TRBD1 (6 bases). The CDR3 is 15 amino acids. Between the trimmed V and J ends, which lost 4 bases and 0 bases, there was a span of 11 bases. CDR1 and CDR2 from the germline V gene are SGHKS and YYEKEE (reference sequence).

V is TRBV9 and J is TRBJ2-1; TRBD2 aligns across 9 bases. With V trimmed by 0 bases and J by 7 bases, 11 bases remained unmatched. The CDR3 totals 17 residues. The germline CDR1 and CDR2 sequences are SGDLS and YYNGEE. CDR3 DNA: TGTGCCAGCAGCGTAGCTCGGGGTAGCGGGAGATTGAATGAGCAGTTCTTC. It yields the protein CASSVARGSGRLNEQFF.

The V call is TRBV6-5, the J call TRBJ2-5; unclear D gene. V lost 7 bases, J lost 0 bases, and 12 bases lay in between. Germline assignment: CDR1 MNHEY and CDR2 SVGAGI. This CDR3 contains 14 residues. CDR3 amino acids: CASTSNPDQETQYF. CDR3 DNA: TGTGCCAGCACCTCAAACCCGGACCAAGAGACCCAGTACTTC.

The V and J genes are TRBV19 and TRBJ1-3; the D gene is possibly TRBD1 (6 bases). The CDR3 has 16 amino acids. V was cut by 3 bases and J by 0 bases, with 12 bases left in between. Germline CDR1 is LNHDA and CDR2 is SQIVND (reference sequence). The CDR3 region has the DNA TGTGCCAGTAGTATTCAGGACAGTAGCTCTGGAAACACCATATATTTT. Its protein product is CASSIQDSSSGNTIYF. Full variable domain (remainder filled in from reference TRBV19 and TRBJ1-3): DGGITQSPKYLFRKEGQNVTLSCEQNLNHDAMYWYRQDPGQGLRLIYYSQIVNDFQKGDIAEGYSVSREKKESFPLTVTSAQKNPTAFYLCASSIQDSSSGNTIYFGEGSWLTVV.

This clone appeared a few times. V and J are TRBV6-4 and TRBJ1-2; 8 nucleotides match TRBD1. Per germline, CDR1 MRHNA and CDR2 SNTAGT. The V gene end was trimmed by 3 bases and the J gene end by 4 bases; junction bases not matched to a gene: 7. This CDR3 contains 15 residues. CDR3 bases: TGTGCCAGCAGTGAAGCAGGGGGCGCAGGCTATGGCTACACCTTC. Protein product: CASSEAGGAGYGYTF.

The chain has TRBV30 and TRBJ1-2; perhaps TRBD1 as D (6 bases). CDR1 and CDR2 from the germline V gene are GTSNPN and SVGIG (reference sequence). This CDR3 spans 13 amino acids. Trimming took 2 bases from V and 4 from J, leaving 11 bases between them. CDR3 loop: CAWSPGTTYGYTF. CDR3 DNA sequence: TGTGCCTGGAGTCCCGGGACAACCTATGGCTACACCTTC.

The chain is built from TRBV5-1 and TRBJ2-5; maybe TRBD2 (6 bases). The germline CDR1 and CDR2 sequences are SGHRS and YFSETQ. Trimming cost V 2 bases and J 2 bases, with 13 bases left between them. The CDR3 covers 15 residues. The CDR3 sequence: CASSFYLAGQETQYF. The CDR3 DNA follows: TGCGCCAGCAGCTTCTATTTGGCGGGACAAGAGACCCAGTACTTC.

The chain has TRBV6-4 and TRBJ1-2; D not resolved. Germline CDR1 is MRHNA and CDR2 is SNTAGT. The CDR3 contains 13 residues. V dropped 0 bases and J dropped 6 bases, with 8 bases sitting between them. The CDR3 region has the DNA TGTGCCAGCAGTGACTCAGGTTCTCATGGCTACACCTTC. This translates into CASSDSGSHGYTF.

The rearrangement joins TRBV11-3 to TRBJ1-1; D not certain. The CDR3 is 11 amino acids. In germline, CDR1 is SGHNT, CDR2 YENEEA. V was cut by 4 bases and J by 10 bases, with 10 bases left in between. The CDR3 sequence: CASSSPAGAFF. The CDR3 bases are TGTGCCAGCAGCTCGCCGGCCGGAGCTTTCTTT.

In this sample, this clone turned up a few times. This chain links TRBV18 with TRBJ2-5; D is possibly TRBD1 (5 bases). V lost 0 bases, J lost 5 bases, and 10 bases lay in between. From germline, CDR1 is KGHSH and CDR2 LQKENI. CDR3 length equals 14 residues. CDR3: CASSPPGKGETQYF. The CDR3, as DNA: TGTGCCAGCTCACCACCGGGAAAGGGGGAGACCCAGTACTTC. Using reference TRBV18 and TRBJ2-5 for the parts outside the CDR3, the full variable domain is NAGVMQNPRHLVRRRGQEARLRCSPMKGHSHVYWYRQLPEEGLKFMVYLQKENIIDESGMPKERFSAEFPKEGPSILRIQQVVRGDSAAYFCASSPPGKGETQYFGPGTRLLVL.

This sequence joins TRBV30 and TRBJ1-1; D is ambiguous. This CDR3 is 13 amino acids long. The V gene's germline CDR1 is GTSNPN and CDR2 SVGIG (reference sequence). V lost 4 bases to trimming and J lost 7 bases, with 16 bases between them. CDR3 DNA sequence: TGTGCCTGGACGGACGCGGTGGTAATTGAAGCTTTCTTT. Translation gives CAWTDAVVIEAFF.

Details on this clone: Other DNA sequences in the sample encode the same CDR3. The chain uses TRBV7-3 and TRBJ1-2; 8 bases align to TRBD1. Losses at the gene ends were 5 bases for V and 4 bases for J; bases not matched to a gene: 3. This CDR3 has 13 amino acids. The V gene's germline CDR1 is SGHTA and CDR2 FQGTGA. This CDR3 reads CASSPGQGYGYTF. The CDR3 nucleotides are TGTGCCAGCAGCCCAGGACAGGGCTATGGCTACACCTTC.

This clone was detected a few times. V usage is TRBV7-2 and J usage is TRBJ2-7, with D hard to call. This CDR3 spans 13 amino acids. V lost 5 bases, J lost 7 bases, and 15 bases lay in between. Germline V CDR1 and CDR2: SGHTA, FQGNSA. The CDR3 reads CASSPGLQVEQYV. The CDR3 DNA is TGTGCCAGCAGCCCGGGTTTGCAAGTGGAGCAGTACGTC.